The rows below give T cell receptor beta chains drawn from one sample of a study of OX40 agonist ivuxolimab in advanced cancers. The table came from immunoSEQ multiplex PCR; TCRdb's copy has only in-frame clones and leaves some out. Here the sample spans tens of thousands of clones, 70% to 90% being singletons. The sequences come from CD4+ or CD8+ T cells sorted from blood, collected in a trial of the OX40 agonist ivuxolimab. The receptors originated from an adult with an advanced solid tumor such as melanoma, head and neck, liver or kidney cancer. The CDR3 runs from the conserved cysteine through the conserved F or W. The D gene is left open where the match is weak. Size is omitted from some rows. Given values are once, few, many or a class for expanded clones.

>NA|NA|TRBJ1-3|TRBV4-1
CASSQEHTIYF
TGCGCCAGCAGCCAAGAGCACACCATATATTTT
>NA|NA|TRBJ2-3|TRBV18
CASSPPQGTDTQYF
TGTGCCAGCTCACCACCCCAGGGGACAGATACGCAGTATTTT
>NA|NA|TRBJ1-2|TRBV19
CASMGQGALYGYTF
TGTGCCAGTATGGGGCAGGGAGCGTTATATGGCTACACCTTC
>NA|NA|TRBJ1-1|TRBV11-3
CASSEGVGTEAFF
TGTGCCAGCAGCGAAGGGGTCGGCACTGAAGCTTTCTTT
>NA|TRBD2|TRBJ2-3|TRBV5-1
CASSPLTSAGTDTQYF
TGCGCCAGCAGCCCGTTGACTAGCGCCGGCACAGATACGCAGTATTTT
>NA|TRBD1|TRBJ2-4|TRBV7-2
CASSLALTGTVVTLAKNIQYF
TGTGCCAGCAGCTTAGCGCTAACCGGGACAGTTGTCACTCTAGCCAAAAACATTCAGTACTTC
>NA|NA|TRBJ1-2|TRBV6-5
CASAGVGYTF
TGTGCCAGCGCGGGAGTTGGCTACACCTTC
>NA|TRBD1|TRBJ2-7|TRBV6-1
CASSDTGGSYEQYF
TGTGCCAGCAGCGATACAGGGGGCTCCTACGAGCAGTACTTC
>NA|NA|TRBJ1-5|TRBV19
CASSIPGRDSNQPQHF
TGTGCCAGTAGTATTCCCGGCAGGGATAGCAATCAGCCCCAGCATTTT
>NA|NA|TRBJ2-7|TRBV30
CAWSSGRYEQYF
TGTGCCTGGAGTAGTGGTCGCTACGAGCAGTACTTC
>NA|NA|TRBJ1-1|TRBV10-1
CASRGGATEAFF
TGCGCCAGCAGGGGGGGGGCCACTGAAGCTTTCTTT
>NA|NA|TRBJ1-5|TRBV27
CASSLARGQPQHF
TGTGCCAGCAGTTTAGCCAGGGGCCAGCCCCAGCATTTT
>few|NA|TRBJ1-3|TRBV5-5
CASSLLGGSGNTIYF
TGTGCCAGCAGCTTACTTGGGGGCTCTGGAAACACCATATATTTT
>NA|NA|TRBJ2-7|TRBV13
CASSPTVFGGSYEQYF
TGTGCCAGCAGCCCTACAGTATTCGGAGGGTCCTACGAGCAGTACTTC
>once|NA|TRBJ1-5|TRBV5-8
CASSPRQGLISNQPQHF
TGTGCCAGCAGCCCCCGGCAGGGGCTTATTAGCAATCAGCCCCAGCATTTT
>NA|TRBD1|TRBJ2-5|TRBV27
CASSVTYRGETQYF
TGTGCCAGCAGTGTAACATACAGGGGTGAGACCCAGTACTTC
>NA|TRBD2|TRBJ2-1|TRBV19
CASSILAGGPLSGNEQFF
TGTGCCAGTAGTATATTAGCGGGGGGGCCCCTAAGTGGCAATGAGCAGTTCTTC
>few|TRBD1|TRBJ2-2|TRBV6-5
CASNGQGITGELFF
TGTGCCAGCAACGGACAGGGGATTACCGGGGAGCTGTTTTTT
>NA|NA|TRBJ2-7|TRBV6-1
CASSERPGFYEQYF
TGTGCCAGCAGTGAACGGCCCGGGTTCTACGAGCAGTACTTC
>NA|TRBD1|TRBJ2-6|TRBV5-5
CASSWTGRSGANVLTF
TGTGCCAGCAGCTGGACAGGTCGCTCTGGGGCCAACGTCCTGACTTTC
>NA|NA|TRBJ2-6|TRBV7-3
CASSPDRGSGANVLTF
TGTGCCAGCAGCCCCGACAGAGGCTCTGGGGCCAACGTCCTGACTTTC
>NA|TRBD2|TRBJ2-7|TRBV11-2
CASSLNPGLAGIQQYF
TGTGCCAGCAGCTTAAACCCAGGACTAGCGGGGATTCAGCAGTACTTC
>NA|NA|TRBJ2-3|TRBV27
CASSLFQGQNTQYF
TGTGCCAGCAGTTTATTTCAGGGTCAAAATACGCAGTATTTT
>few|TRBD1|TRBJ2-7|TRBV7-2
CASSPVLTGGFEQYF
TGTGCCAGCAGCCCAGTCTTGACAGGGGGCTTCGAGCAGTACTTC
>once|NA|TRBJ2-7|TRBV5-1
CASSLPDSTSYEQYF
TGCGCCAGCAGCTTACCGGACAGTACCTCCTACGAGCAGTACTTC
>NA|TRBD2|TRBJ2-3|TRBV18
CASSPRGGKTDTQYF
TGTGCCAGCTCACCACGCGGGGGGAAAACAGATACGCAGTATTTT
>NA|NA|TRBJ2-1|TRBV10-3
CAISPTLATGGDEQFF
TGTGCCATCAGCCCCACCCTAGCAACGGGTGGCGATGAGCAGTTCTTC
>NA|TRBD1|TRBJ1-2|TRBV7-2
CASSPLRDRGQGYGYTF
TGTGCCAGCAGTCCGCTTAGAGACAGGGGCCAGGGGTATGGCTACACCTTC
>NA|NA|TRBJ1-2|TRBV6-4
CASSATQTRPQGGYTF
TGTGCCAGCAGTGCTACCCAGACGAGGCCCCAAGGTGGCTACACCTTC
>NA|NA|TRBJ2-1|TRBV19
CASSIVGTLDRGNEQFF
TGTGCCAGTAGTATAGTAGGGACGTTGGACAGAGGCAATGAGCAGTTCTTC
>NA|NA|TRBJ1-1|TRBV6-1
CASSEGRWGGNTEAFF
TGTGCCAGCAGTGAAGGTAGATGGGGGGGGAACACTGAAGCTTTCTTT
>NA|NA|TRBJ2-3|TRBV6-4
CASSDDFGDTQYF
TGTGCCAGCAGTGACGACTTCGGGGATACGCAGTATTTT
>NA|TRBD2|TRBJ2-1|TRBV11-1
CASNEAGGPSEQFF
TGTGCCAGCAACGAAGCGGGGGGACCCTCTGAGCAGTTCTTC
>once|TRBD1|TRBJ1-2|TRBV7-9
CASSLGGAPFDGYTF
TGTGCCAGCAGTCTAGGGGGCGCCCCGTTCGATGGCTACACCTTC
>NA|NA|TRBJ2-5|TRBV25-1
CASSGILSETQYF
TGTGCCAGCAGTGGGATACTATCGGAGACCCAGTACTTC
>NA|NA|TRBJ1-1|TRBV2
CASSEQGGTEAFF
TGTGCCAGCAGCGAACAGGGAGGAACTGAAGCTTTCTTT
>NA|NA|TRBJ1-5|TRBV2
CASSEAQGNQPQHF
TGTGCCAGCAGTGAAGCCCAGGGCAATCAGCCCCAGCATTTT